The 9 T cell receptor beta chains in this list originate from one sample, sequenced in a study of cytomegalovirus exposure and HLA in healthy donors. PCR amplification relied on 60 Vbeta primers (plus 13 Jbeta primers). Repertoires were generated with immunoSEQ multiplex PCR, while TCRdb's copy carries only in-frame clones and drops some. Of over 90,000 clones detected, approximately 66% appear once; the ten largest clones hold more than 3%. Material: PBMCs. These receptors came from a woman aged 45-60 years in good health and CMV-seronegative.

The chain couples TRBV28 to TRBJ2-7, with TRBD2 matching 7 bases. The CDR3 is 15 amino acids. The germline gives CDR1 MDHEN, CDR2 SYDVKM. V trimming: 2 bases; J trimming: 5 bases; junction bases outside the gene matches: 9. CDR3: CASSLGGGGPDEQYF. The CDR3 region has the DNA TGTGCCAGCAGTTTAGGTGGGGGAGGGCCGGACGAGCAGTACTTC.

This rearrangement joins TRBV5-1 to TRBJ2-1; possibly TRBD2 for D (5 bases). This CDR3 has 16 amino acids. Germline CDR1 SGHRS, CDR2 YFSETQ. With 2 bases removed from V and 5 bases from J, the gap between germline ends came to 17 bases. Written as DNA, the CDR3 is TGCGCCAGCAGCTTTGAGGGAGCTTCCTACAACAATGAGCAGTTCTTC. Its translation is CASSFEGASYNNEQFF.

V and J are TRBV4-3 and TRBJ2-3, with 8 bases fitting TRBD2. Trimming at V came to 0 bases and at J to 1 base, leaving 6 bases not matched to a gene. This CDR3 has 17 amino acids. Per the germline V gene, CDR1 is LGHNA and CDR2 is YSLEER. The CDR3 nucleotides are TGCGCCAGCAGCCAAGATAATACAGCGGGAGGCACAGATACGCAGTATTTT. Protein product: CASSQDNTAGGTDTQYF.

The chain uses TRBV28 and TRBJ1-5, with D perhaps matching TRBD1 (6 bases). The CDR3 sequence is 14 residues long. Between the trimmed V and J ends, which lost 3 bases and 7 bases, there was a span of 13 bases. Germline V gene data show CDR1 as MDHEN and CDR2 as SYDVKM. CDR3 residues: CASSFVEGDQPQHF. As DNA, the CDR3 is TGTGCCAGCAGTTTCGTTGAGGGGGACCAGCCCCAGCATTTT. The full variable domain, completed using reference TRBV28 and TRBJ1-5, is DVKVTQSSRYLVKRTGEKVFLECVQDMDHENMFWYRQDPGLGLRLIYFSYDVKMKEKGDIPEGYSVSREKKERFSLILESASTNQTSMYLCASSFVEGDQPQHFGDGTRLSIL.

The chain joins TRBV5-1 to TRBJ2-1, with 8 bases lining up with TRBD2. The germline CDR1 and CDR2 sequences are SGHRS and YFSETQ. The CDR3 covers 16 residues. J gave up 4 bases and V 2 bases, and 8 bases lay outside the gene matches. The CDR3 region is CASSFSGSISYNEQFF. The CDR3 DNA sequence: TGCGCCAGCAGCTTCAGCGGGAGTATAAGTTACAATGAGCAGTTCTTC.

V usage is TRBV4-1 and J usage is TRBJ2-3; 11 bases agree with TRBD2. V gave up 0 bases and J gave up 5 bases; unmatched junction bases: 16. From germline, CDR1 is MGHRA and CDR2 YSYEKL. The CDR3 sequence is 20 residues long. The CDR3 region has the DNA TGCGCCAGCAGCCAAGATCACACTAGCGGGAGAACCAGCCGGATAGATACGCAGTATTTT. Residues: CASSQDHTSGRTSRIDTQYF.

This clone has a handful of counts. The chain has TRBV30 and TRBJ2-5, with 11 bases aligning to TRBD2. This CDR3 is 15 amino acids long. Trimming took 8 bases from V and 5 from J; bases not matched to a gene: 13. Looked up from germline, CDR1 is GTSNPN and CDR2 is SVGIG (reference sequence). The CDR3, as DNA: TGTGCCCGCGGGGGGGTAGCGGGGGGGTTCGAGACCCAGTACTTC. Protein product: CARGGVAGGFETQYF. Drawing the rest from reference TRBV30 and TRBJ2-5, the complete variable domain is SQTIHQWPATLVQPVGSPLSLECTVEGTSNPNLYWYRQAAGRGLQLLFYSVGIGQISSEVPQNLSASRPQDRQFILSSKKLLLSDSGFYLCARGGVAGGFETQYFGPGTRLLVL.

V usage is TRBV28 and J usage is TRBJ2-5, with TRBD1 as a possible D gene (5 bases). Germline loops: CDR1 MDHEN, CDR2 SYDVKM. CDR3 length: 15 residues. V was clipped by 4 bases and J by 2 bases, with 14 bases between them. The CDR3 DNA reads as TGTGCCAGCAGTTCCCCCCAGGGTCGGCAAGAGACCCAGTACTTC. It codes for CASSSPQGRQETQYF.

The rearrangement uses TRBV5-4 and TRBJ2-3; 8 bases align to TRBD2. Germline CDR1 and CDR2: SGHNT and YYREEE (reference sequence). Unmatched junction bases numbered 4, after V lost 3 bases and J lost 1 base. This CDR3 spans 15 amino acids. The CDR3 here is CASSSGTSRTDTQYF. The DNA of the CDR3 is TGTGCCAGCAGCTCCGGGACTAGTCGCACAGATACGCAGTATTTT.